These T cell receptor beta chains were read from a single sample in a study of tumor-infiltrating lymphocytes in primary liver carcinoma. TCRdb recomputed calls from the multiplex PCR reads with MiXCR, one row per CDR3 protein. Seen here are about 310,000 distinct CDR3 sequences, around three fifths observed once, and the top ten hold around 9.5%. The sequenced sample was peripheral blood. The receptors originated from a man between 35 and 55 years old with primary liver carcinoma and hepatitis B virus infection. Each CDR3 is given with its conserved first and last residue.

v_gene	j_gene	CDR3aa
TRBV5-1	TRBJ2-3	CASMVGLAGLTYTQYF
TRBV29-1	TRBJ2-7	CSVFEGGVNEQYF
TRBV5-1	TRBJ1-1	CASNLQRTGTEAFF
TRBV4-2	TRBJ2-2	CASIPDAGGSINTGELFF
TRBV7-9	TRBJ2-5	CASSQGLAEIQETQYF
TRBV6-2/TRBV6-3	.	CAANRAGGDQPQYF
TRBV29-1	TRBJ2-1	CSVPLAGFSHNEQFF
TRBV12-3/TRBV12-4	.	CAGRMEGLAGPLGTDTQHF
TRBV11-2	TRBJ2-5	CASSVWAPQTQYF
TRBV23-1	TRBJ1-5	CASSQSDRPNQPQLF
TRBV28	TRBJ2-1	CASGLAVHEQFF
TRBV10-1	TRBJ2-7	CASSGVSGTGVYEQYF
TRBV12-3/TRBV12-4	TRBJ1-4	CTSSTRRPHGEKLFF
TRBV11-2	TRBJ2-1	CANSSGTGAGQFF
TRBV11-2	TRBJ2-7	CASSSRHGASSYEQYF
TRBV28	TRBJ2-7	CASSSTLAGVSYKQYF
TRBV29-1	TRBJ1-2	CSVEQGIAIYGHTF
TRBV28	TRBJ1-4	CASSWAGRDEKLFF
TRBV6-5	TRBJ2-7	CASCVTLWDSEQYF
TRBV12-3/TRBV12-4	TRBJ1-2	CASSLEGAVYGYTF
TRBV11-1	TRBJ1-1	CASSKGPRRDEAFF
TRBV11-2	TRBJ2-1	CVNSPKSEQFF
TRBV12-3/TRBV12-4	TRBJ1-2	CASSLSQGTNYGYTF
TRBV27	TRBJ2-7	CASSLSEQGSYEQYF